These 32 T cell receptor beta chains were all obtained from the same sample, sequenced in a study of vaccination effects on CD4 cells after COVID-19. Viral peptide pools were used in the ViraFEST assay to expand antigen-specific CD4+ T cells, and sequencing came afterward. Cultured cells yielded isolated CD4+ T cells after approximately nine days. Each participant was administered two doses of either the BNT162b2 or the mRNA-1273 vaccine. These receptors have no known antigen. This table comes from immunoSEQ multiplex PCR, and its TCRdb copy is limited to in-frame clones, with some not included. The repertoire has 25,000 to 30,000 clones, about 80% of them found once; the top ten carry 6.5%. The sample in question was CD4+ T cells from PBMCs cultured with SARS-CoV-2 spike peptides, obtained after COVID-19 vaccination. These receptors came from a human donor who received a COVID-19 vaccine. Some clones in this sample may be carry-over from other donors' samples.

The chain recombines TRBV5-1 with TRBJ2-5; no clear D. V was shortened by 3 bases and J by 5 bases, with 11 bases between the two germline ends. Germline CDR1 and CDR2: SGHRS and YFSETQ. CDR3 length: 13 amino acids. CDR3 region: CASSSRAQETQYF. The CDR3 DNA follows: TGCGCCAGCAGCTCCCGGGCCCAGGAGACCCAGTACTTC.

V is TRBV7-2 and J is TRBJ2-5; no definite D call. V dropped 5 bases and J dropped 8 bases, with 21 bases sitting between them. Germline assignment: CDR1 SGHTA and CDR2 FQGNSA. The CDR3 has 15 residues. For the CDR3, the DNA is TGTGCCAGCAGCCCCCAGCCGCTAGGGCGCGCTACCCAGTACTTC. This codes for CASSPQPLGRATQYF.

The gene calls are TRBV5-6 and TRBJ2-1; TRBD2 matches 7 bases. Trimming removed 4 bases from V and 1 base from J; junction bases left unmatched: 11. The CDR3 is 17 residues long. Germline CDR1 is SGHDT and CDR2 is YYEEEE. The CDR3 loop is CASSLVGGSKSYNEQFF. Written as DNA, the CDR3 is TGTGCCAGCAGCCTGGTGGGGGGGAGCAAGTCCTACAATGAGCAGTTCTTC. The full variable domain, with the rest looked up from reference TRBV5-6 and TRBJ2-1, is DAGVTQSPTHLIKTRGQQVTLRCSPKSGHDTVSWYQQALGQGPQFIFQYYEEEERQRGNFPDRFSGHQFPNYSSELNVNALLLGDSALYLCASSLVGGSKSYNEQFFGPGTRLTVL.

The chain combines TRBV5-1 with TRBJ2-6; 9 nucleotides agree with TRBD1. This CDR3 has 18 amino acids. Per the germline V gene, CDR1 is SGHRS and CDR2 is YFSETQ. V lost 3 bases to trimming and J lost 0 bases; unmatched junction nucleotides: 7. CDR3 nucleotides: TGCGCCAGCAGCTATTCCGGGACAGGGAGCTCTGGGGCCAACGTCCTGACTTTC. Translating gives CASSYSGTGSSGANVLTF.

CDR3 nucleotides: TGTGCCAGCAGTGGCTACAATGAGCAGTTCTTC. Its translation: CASSGYNEQFF. The V and J genes are TRBV25-1 and TRBJ2-1; D not resolved. CDR1 and CDR2 (germline): MGHDK, SYGVNS. The CDR3 runs 11 residues. V shed 4 bases and J shed 3 bases, with 1 base lying between them.

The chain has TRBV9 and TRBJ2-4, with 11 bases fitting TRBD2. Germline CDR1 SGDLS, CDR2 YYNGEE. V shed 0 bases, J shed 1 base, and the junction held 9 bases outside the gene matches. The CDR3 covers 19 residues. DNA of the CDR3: TGTGCCAGCAGCGTAGCGGCTAGCGGGGGGCTTGGGGCCAAAAACATTCAGTACTTC. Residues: CASSVAASGGLGAKNIQYF.

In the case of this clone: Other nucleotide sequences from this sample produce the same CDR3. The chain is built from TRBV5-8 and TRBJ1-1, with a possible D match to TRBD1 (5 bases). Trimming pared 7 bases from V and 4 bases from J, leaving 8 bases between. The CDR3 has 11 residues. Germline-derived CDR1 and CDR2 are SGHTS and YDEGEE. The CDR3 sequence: CASPGGTEAFF. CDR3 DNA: TGTGCCAGCCCGGGGGGCACTGAAGCTTTCTTT. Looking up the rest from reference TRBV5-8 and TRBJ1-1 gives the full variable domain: EAGVTQSPTHLIKTRGQQATLRCSPISGHTSVYWYQQALGLGLQFLLWYDEGEERNRGNFPPRFSGRQFPNYSSELNVNALELEDSALYLCASPGGTEAFFGQGTRLTVV.

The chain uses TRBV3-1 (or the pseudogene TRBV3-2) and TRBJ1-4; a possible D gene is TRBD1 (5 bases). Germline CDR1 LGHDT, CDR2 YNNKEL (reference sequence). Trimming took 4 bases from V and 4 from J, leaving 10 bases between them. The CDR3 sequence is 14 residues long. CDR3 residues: CASSRRGFNEKLFF. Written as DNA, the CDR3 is TGTGCCAGCAGCCGTAGGGGTTTTAATGAAAAACTGTTTTTT.

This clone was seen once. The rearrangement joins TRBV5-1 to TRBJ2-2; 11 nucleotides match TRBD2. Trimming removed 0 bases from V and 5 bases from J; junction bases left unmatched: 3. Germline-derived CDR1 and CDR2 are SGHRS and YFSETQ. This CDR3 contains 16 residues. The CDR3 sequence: CASSLALAGGTGELFF. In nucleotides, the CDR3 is TGCGCCAGCAGCTTGGCCCTAGCGGGGGGAACCGGGGAGCTGTTTTTT.

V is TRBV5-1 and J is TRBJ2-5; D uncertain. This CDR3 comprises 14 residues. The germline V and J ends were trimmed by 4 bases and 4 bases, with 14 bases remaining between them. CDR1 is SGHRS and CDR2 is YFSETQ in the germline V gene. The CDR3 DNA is TGCGCCAGCAGCATGTCCGACACTTCAGAGACCCAGTACTTC. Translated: CASSMSDTSETQYF. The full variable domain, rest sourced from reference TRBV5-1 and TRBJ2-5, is KAGVTQTPRYLIKTRGQQVTLSCSPISGHRSVSWYQQTPGQGLQFLFEYFSETQRNKGNFPGRFSGRQFSNSRSEMNVSTLELGDSALYLCASSMSDTSETQYFGPGTRLLVL.

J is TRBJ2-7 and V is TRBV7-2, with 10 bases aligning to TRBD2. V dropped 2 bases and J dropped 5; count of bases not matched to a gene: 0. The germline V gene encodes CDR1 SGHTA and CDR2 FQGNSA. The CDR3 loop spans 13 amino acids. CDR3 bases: TGTGCCAGCAGCTTACTAGCGGGGGACGAGCAGTACGTC. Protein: CASSLLAGDEQYV.

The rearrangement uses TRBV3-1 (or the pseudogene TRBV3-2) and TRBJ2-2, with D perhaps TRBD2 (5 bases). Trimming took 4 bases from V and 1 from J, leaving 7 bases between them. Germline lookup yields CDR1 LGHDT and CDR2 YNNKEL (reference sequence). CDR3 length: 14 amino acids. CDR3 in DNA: TGTGCCAGCAGCCCCGGGGTGAACACCGGGGAGCTGTTTTTT. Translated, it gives CASSPGVNTGELFF.

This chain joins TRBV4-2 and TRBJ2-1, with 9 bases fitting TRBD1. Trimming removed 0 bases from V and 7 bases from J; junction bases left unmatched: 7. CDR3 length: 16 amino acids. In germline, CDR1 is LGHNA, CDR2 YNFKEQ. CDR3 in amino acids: CASSQDRDRARNEQFF. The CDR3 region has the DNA TGTGCCAGCAGCCAAGACCGGGACAGGGCTCGTAATGAGCAGTTCTTC.

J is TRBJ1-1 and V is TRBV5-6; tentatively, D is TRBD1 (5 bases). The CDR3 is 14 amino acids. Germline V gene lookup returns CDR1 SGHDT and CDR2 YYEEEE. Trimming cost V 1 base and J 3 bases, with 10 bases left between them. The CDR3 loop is CASSLSGFYTEAFF. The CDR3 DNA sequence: TGTGCCAGCAGCTTGTCAGGGTTCTACACTGAAGCTTTCTTT.

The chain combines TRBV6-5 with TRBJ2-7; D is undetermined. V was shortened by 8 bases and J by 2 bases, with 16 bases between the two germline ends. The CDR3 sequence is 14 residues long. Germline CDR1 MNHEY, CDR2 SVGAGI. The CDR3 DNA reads TGTGCCAGCGCCCCCCATGTCAGACCCTACGAGCAGTACGTC. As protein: CASAPHVRPYEQYV.

The DNA of the CDR3 is TGTGCCAGCTCGTGGGACAGCCTTTCCTACGAGCAGTACTTC. This translates into CASSWDSLSYEQYF. The chain links TRBV18 to TRBJ2-7; 7 bases line up with TRBD1. V was pared by 6 bases and J by 1 base, with 6 bases of the junction left unmatched. The CDR3 is made up of 14 amino acids. Germline V lookup: CDR1 KGHSH, CDR2 LQKENI.

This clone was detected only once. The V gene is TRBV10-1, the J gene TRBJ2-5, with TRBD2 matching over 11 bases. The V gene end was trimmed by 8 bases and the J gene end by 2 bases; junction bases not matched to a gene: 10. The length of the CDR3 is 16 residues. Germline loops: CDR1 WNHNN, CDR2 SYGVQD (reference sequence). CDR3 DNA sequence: TGCGCCAGCGGCGGACTAGCGGGCCCAAAGCAAGAGACCCAGTACTTC. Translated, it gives CASGGLAGPKQETQYF.

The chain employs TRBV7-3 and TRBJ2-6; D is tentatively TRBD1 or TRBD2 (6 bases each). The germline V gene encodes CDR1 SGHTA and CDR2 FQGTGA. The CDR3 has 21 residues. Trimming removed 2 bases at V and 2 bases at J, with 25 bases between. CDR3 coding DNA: TGTGCCAGCAGCTTATTAAGGGGGAGGCAGGGACGTCTCCCTGGGGCCAACGTCCTGACTTTC. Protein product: CASSLLRGRQGRLPGANVLTF.

The CDR3 DNA is TGTGCCAGTAGCACGGGCGGGGGCACAGATACGCAGTATTTT. Translating gives CASSTGGGTDTQYF. The J gene is TRBJ2-3, the V gene TRBV19; D is perhaps TRBD2 (6 bases). Between the trimmed V and J ends, which lost 6 bases and 1 base, there was a span of 11 bases. Germline V lookup: CDR1 LNHDA, CDR2 SQIVND (reference sequence). The CDR3 sequence is 14 residues long.

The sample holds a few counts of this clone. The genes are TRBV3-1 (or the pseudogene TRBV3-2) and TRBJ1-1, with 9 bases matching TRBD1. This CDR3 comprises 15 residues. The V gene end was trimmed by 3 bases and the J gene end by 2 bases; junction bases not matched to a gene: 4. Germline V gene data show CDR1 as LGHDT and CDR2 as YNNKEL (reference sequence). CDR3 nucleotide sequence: TGTGCCAGCAGCCAGGTGGGACAGGGCAACACTGAAGCTTTCTTT. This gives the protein CASSQVGQGNTEAFF.

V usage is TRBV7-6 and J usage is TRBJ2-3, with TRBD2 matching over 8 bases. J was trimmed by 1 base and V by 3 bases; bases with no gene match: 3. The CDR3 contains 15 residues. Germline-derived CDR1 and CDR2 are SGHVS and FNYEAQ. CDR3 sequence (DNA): TGTGCCAGCAGCTTTGGAGCGGGGGGCACAGATACGCAGTATTTT. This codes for CASSFGAGGTDTQYF.

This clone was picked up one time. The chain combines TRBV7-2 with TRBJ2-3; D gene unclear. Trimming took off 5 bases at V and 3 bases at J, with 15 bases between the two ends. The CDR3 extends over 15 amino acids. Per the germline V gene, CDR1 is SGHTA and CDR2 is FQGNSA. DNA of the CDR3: TGTGCCAGCAGCCCCGGTTCGGTAGTGACAGATACGCAGTATTTT. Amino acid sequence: CASSPGSVVTDTQYF.

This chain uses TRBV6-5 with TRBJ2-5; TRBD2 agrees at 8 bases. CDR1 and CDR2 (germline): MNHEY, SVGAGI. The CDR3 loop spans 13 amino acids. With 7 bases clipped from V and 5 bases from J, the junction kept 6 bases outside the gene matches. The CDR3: CASTGSGEETQYF. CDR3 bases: TGTGCCAGCACCGGTAGCGGGGAGGAGACCCAGTACTTC.

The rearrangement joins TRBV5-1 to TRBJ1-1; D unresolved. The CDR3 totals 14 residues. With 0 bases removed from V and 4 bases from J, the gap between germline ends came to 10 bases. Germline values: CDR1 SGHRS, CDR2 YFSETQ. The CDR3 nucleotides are TGCGCCAGCAGCTTGGATCGGGTAGGCACTGAAGCTTTCTTT. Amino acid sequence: CASSLDRVGTEAFF.

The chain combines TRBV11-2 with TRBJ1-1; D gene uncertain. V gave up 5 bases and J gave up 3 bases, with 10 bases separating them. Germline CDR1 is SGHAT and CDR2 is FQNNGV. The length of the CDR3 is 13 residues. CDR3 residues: CASSRNRDTEAFF. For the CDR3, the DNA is TGTGCCAGCAGCCGTAATAGGGACACTGAAGCTTTCTTT.

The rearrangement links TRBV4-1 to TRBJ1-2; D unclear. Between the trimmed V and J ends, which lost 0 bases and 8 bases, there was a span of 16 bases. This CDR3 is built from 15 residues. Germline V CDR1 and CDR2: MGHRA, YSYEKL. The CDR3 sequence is CASSQDPGTLKGYTF. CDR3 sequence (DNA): TGCGCCAGCAGCCAAGATCCCGGAACTCTGAAGGGCTACACCTTC.

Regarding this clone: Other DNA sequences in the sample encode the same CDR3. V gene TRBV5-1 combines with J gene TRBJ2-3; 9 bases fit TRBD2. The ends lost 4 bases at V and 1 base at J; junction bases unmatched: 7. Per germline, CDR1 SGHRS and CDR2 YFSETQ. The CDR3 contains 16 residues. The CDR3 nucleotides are TGCGCCAGCAGCCCGGGGGTAGCGGGGGGCACAGATACGCAGTATTTT. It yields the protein CASSPGVAGGTDTQYF.

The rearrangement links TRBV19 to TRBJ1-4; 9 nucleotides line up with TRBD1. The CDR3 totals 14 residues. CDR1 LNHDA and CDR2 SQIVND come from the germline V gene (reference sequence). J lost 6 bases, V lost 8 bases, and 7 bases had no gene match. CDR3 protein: CASSGQGGDEKLFF. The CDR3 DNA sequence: TGTGCCAGTTCGGGACAGGGTGGAGATGAAAAACTGTTTTTT.

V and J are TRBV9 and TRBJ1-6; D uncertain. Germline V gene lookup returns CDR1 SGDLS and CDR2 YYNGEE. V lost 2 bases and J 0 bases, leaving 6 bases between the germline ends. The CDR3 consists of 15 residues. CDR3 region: CASSVGSSYNSPLHF. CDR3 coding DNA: TGTGCCAGCAGCGTCGGTAGCTCCTATAATTCACCCCTCCACTTT.

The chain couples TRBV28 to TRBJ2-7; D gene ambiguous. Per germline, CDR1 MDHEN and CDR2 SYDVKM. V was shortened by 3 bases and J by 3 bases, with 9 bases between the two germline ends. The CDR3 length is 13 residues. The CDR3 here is CASSFLNSYEQYV. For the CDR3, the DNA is TGTGCCAGCAGTTTTCTGAACAGCTACGAGCAGTACGTC.

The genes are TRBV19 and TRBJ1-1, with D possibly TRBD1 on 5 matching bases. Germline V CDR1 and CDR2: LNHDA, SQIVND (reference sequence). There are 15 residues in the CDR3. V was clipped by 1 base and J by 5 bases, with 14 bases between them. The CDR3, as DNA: TGTGCCAGTAGTATAGCCAGGGCAGTTCGGACTGAAGCTTTCTTT. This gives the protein CASSIARAVRTEAFF.

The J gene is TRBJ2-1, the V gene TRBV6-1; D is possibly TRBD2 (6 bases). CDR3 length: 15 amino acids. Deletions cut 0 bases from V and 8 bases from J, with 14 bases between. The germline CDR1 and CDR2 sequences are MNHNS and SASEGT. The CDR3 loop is CASSEAGGVGDEQFF. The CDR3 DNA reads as TGTGCCAGCAGTGAAGCCGGAGGGGTCGGGGATGAGCAGTTCTTC.